This T cell receptor (beta chain) was observed in a study of blood T cell repertoires in COVID-19. Study overall: PBMCs, B-cell-depleted T cells, or T cells were the source of the cDNA or gDNA that made up the material.

V dropped 5 bases and J dropped 3 bases, with 10 bases sitting between them. The CDR3 sequence is 13 residues long. The germline CDR1 and CDR2 sequences are MNHNS and SASEGT. Profiled with immunoSEQ multiplex PCR; TCRdb holds only in-frame clones, not every one. In the table there are 36,000 or so clones, about 91% of which are singletons. V is TRBV6-1 and J is TRBJ1-2; D may be TRBD1 (5 bases). Sequencing input: peripheral blood. This TCR was recovered from a woman aged 70-85 years with active COVID-19. CDR3 sequence: CASSFGGDYGYTF. The CDR3 DNA reads TGTGCCAGCAGTTTCGGGGGTGACTATGGCTACACCTTC.